This T cell receptor beta chain was identified in a study of Ad26.COV2.S vaccination and SARS-CoV-2 variants. Overall study context: Into the muscle, Ad26.COV2.S was dosed once or twice, 56 days apart.

Clones were read by immunoSEQ multiplex PCR, and TCRdb kept only the in-frame ones, dropping some. The data show hundreds of thousands of clones, 83% seen once. From germline, CDR1 is SGDLS and CDR2 YYNGEE. The V end was cut by 4 bases, the J end by 5 bases, with 9 bases between. The CDR3 is 13 amino acids. The treatment denotes: 15 to 20 received Ad26.COV2.S at low or high dose, single or two shots; several received placebo; per-sample allocation not given. Repertoires come from day 63 after the first vaccine or placebo injection. An adult of 18-55 years in Boston served as donor. This chain uses TRBV9 with TRBJ2-2; D gene uncertain. Sequencing was performed on peripheral blood, taken in a trial of Ad26.COV2.S vaccine versus placebo. The clonotype originates from a person between 18 and 60 years old who received the Ad26.COV2.S COVID-19 vaccine or a placebo. CDR3: CASSQRFTGELFF. CDR3 nucleotide sequence: TGTGCCAGCAGCCAGAGGTTTACCGGGGAGCTGTTTTTT.